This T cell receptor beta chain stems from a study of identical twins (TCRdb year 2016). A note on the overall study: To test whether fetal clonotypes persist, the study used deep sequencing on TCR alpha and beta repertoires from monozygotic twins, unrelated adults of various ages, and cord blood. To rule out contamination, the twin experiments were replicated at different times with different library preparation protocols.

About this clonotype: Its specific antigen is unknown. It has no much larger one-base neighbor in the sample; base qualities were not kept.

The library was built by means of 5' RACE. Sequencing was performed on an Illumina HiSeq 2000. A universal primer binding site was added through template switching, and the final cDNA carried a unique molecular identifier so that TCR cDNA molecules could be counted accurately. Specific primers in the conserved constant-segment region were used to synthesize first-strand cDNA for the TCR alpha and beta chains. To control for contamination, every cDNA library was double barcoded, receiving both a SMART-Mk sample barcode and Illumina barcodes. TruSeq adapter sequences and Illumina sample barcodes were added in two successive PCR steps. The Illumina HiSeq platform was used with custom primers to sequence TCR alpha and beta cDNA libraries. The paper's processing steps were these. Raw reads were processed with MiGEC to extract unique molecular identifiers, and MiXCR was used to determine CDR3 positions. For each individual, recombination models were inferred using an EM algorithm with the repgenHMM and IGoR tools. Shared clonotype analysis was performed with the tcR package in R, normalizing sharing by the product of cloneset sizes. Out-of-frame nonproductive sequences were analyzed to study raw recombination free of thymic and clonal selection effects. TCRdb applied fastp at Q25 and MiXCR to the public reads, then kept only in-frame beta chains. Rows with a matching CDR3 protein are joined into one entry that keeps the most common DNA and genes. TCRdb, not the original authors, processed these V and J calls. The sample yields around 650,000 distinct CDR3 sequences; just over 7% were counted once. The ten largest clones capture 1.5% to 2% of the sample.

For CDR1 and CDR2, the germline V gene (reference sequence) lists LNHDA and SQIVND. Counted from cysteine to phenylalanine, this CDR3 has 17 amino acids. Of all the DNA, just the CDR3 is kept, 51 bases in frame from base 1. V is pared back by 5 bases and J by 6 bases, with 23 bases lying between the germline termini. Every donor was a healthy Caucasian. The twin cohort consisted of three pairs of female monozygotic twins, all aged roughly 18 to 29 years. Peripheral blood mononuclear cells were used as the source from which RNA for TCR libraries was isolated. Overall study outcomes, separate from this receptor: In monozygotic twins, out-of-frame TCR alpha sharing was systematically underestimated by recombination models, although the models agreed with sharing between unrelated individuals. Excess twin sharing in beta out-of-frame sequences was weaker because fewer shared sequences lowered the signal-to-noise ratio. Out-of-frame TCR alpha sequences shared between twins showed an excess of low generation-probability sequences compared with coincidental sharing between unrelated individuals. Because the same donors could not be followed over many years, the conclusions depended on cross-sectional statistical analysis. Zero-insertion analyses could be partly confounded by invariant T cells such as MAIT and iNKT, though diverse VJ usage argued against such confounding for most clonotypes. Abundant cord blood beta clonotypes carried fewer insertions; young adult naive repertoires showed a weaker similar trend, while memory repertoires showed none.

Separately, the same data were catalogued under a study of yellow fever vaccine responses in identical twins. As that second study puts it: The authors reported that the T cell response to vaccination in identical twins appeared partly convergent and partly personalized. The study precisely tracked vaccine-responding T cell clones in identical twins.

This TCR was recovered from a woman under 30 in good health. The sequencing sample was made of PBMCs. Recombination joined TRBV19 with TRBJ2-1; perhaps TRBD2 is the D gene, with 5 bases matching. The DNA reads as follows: TGTGCCAGTAGTTTAGCCCTCCTCATCGGGGTGGCCAATGAGCAGTTCTTC. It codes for CASSLALLIGVANEQFF.